One T cell receptor beta chain is described in this entry. Its target is not known. This sample is part of a study of lymphopenia after photon versus proton radiotherapy. Overall study results and limits: Proton therapy kept repertoires fairly stable, unlike photons, which gained effector/memory cells.

The CDR3 runs to 16 residues. Germline V CDR1 and CDR2: SGHVS, FQNEAQ. Trimming removed 2 bases from V and 2 bases from J, with 13 bases in between. Produced via immunoSEQ multiplex PCR; TCRdb's table is partial and in-frame only. This sample has roughly 41,000 clones, with over 75% found just once. The clonotype was recovered from a man aged 50 or older with gastric cancer. The sequenced sample was peripheral blood, obtained from a patient treated with photon-based radiotherapy. The chain couples TRBV7-8 to TRBJ2-1; possible D gene TRBD2, 6 bases. CDR3 sequence: CASSLLGRPPYNEQFF. DNA for the CDR3: TGTGCCAGCAGCTTACTAGGGAGGCCTCCCTACAATGAGCAGTTCTTC.